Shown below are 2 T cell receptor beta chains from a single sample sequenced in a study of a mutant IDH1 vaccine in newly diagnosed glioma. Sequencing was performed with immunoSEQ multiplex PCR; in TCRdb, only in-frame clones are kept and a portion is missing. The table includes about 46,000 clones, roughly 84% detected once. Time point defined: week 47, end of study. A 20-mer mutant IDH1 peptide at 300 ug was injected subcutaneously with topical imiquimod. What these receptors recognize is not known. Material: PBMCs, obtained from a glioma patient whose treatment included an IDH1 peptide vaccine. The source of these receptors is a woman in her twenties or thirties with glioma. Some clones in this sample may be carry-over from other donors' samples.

The CDR3: CASSQGQGRAGELFF. CDR3 coding DNA: TGCGCCAGCAGCCAAGGGCAGGGTCGGGCCGGGGAGCTGTTTTTT. V gene TRBV4-1 combines with J gene TRBJ2-2; possible D gene TRBD1, 5 bases. V was clipped by 1 base and J by 6 bases, with 12 bases between them. The CDR3 consists of 15 residues. Germline V lookup: CDR1 MGHRA, CDR2 YSYEKL.

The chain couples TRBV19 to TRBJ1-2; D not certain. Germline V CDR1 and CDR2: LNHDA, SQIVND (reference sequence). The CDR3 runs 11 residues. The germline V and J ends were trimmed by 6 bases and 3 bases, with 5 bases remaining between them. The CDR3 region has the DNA TGTGCCAGTAGACAGCACTATGGCTACACCTTC. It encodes CASRQHYGYTF.